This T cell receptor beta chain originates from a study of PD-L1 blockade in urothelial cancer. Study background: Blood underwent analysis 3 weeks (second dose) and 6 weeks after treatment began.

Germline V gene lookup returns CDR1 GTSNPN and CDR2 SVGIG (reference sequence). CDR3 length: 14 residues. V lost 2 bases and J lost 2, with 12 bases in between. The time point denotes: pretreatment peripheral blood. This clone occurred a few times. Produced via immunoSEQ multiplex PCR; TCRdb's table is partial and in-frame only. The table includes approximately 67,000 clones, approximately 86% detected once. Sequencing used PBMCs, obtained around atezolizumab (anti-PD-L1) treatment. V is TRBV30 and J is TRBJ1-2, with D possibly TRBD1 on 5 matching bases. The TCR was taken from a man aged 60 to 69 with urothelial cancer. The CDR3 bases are TGTGCCTGGAGTTCCCAGGACAAGAACTATGGCTACACCTTC. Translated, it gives CAWSSQDKNYGYTF.